The clone carrying this T cell receptor (beta chain) was seen only once. Its antigen remains unknown. Sequencing relied on a cDNA template that was reverse transcribed from extracted RNA. Here immunoSEQ multiplex PCR was the method, and the copy in TCRdb shows in-frame clones only, minus some. The sample records around 140,000 clones, 40% to 55% being singletons. The data are from a study of CD8+ T cells in alopecia areata. Study results and caveats: Mice showed TCR sharing more clearly than patients did, possibly owing to HLA.

Researchers took lesional scalp punch biopsies and peripheral blood from people who were alopecia areata patients. Sorted populations comprised CD4+ and CD8+ T cells obtained from PBMCs. The germline CDR1 and CDR2 sequences are MGHRA and YSYEKL. V was trimmed by 4 bases and J by 8 bases, leaving 23 bases between them. This CDR3 has 17 residues. The specimen comprised CD4+ T cells sorted from blood, sampled at week 0. The chain uses TRBV4-1 and TRBJ1-4; D remains ambiguous. This TCR was sampled from a human donor with alopecia areata. The DNA for the CDR3 is TGCGCCAGCAGCCCAACCAAGGGCCACTACGGTGGCGAAAAACTGTTTTTT. Residues: CASSPTKGHYGGEKLFF.